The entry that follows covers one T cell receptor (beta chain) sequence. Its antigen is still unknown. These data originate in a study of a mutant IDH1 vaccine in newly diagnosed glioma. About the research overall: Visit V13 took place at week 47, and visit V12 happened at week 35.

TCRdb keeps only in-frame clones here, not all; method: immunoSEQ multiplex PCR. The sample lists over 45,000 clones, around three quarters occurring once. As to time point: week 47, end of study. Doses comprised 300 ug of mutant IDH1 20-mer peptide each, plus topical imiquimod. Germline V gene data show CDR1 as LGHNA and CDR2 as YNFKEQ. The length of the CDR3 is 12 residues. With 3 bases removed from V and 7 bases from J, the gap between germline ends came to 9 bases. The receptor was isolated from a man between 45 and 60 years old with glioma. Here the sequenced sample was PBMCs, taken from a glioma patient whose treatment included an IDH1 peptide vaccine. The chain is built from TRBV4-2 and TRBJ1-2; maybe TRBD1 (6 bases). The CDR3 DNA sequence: TGTGCCAGCAGCCAGGGGGCGGGTGGCTACACCTTC. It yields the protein CASSQGAGGYTF.